Listed below are T cell receptor beta chains from one sample, sequenced in a study of read filtering for tumor transcriptome and immune sequencing. TCRdb re-called the reads with MiXCR, one entry per CDR3 protein. The sample yields roughly 25,000 distinct CDR3 sequences, more than 20% seen once. Material: a population of CD138-negative cells sorted from bone marrow. These receptors came from a donor at least 40 years old with multiple myeloma. Each CDR3 is given with its conserved first and last residue. The D gene is left open where the match is weak. Size values are once, few and many counts, or a class for expanded clones, and some rows have none.

length	V	D	J	size	DNA	CDR3
14	TRBV5-1	NA	TRBJ1-1	many	TGCGCCAGCCAAGTAGAGGGAAGTCTCACTGAAGCTTTCTTT	CASQVEGSLTEAFF
15	TRBV20-1	NA	TRBJ2-1	many	TGCAGTGCTAGAGATCATAGACTCCCGCGGAATGAGCAGTTCTTC	CSARDHRLPRNEQFF
16	TRBV19	TRBD1	TRBJ1-5	many	TGTGCCAGTAGTTTCAACCTCCGGGACAGAAATCAGCCCCAGCATTTT	CASSFNLRDRNQPQHF
14	TRBV29-1	NA	TRBJ2-3	few	TGCATCGTTCTTGGAATTGGGAAGCGAGATACGCAGTATTTT	CIVLGIGKRDTQYF
16	TRBV5-1	TRBD2	TRBJ2-1	medium-sized	TGCGCCAGCAGCCCGGGCGGGACTAGCGGGAGAATAGAGCAGTTCTTC	CASSPGGTSGRIEQFF
18	TRBV10-3	TRBD1	TRBJ2-6	many	TGTGCCATCAGCCACCCCGGGACAGCGAGCTCTGGGGCCAACGTCCTGACTTTC	CAISHPGTASSGANVLTF
12	TRBV19	NA	TRBJ2-2	few	TGTGCCAGTAGCTTCGTCACCGGGGAGCTGTTTTTT	CASSFVTGELFF
17	TRBV5-1	TRBD2	TRBJ2-7	NA	TGCGCCAGCAGCCCCGGGACTAGCGGGAGCATCTACTACGAGCAGTACTTC	CASSPGTSGSIYYEQYF
16	TRBV30	TRBD2	TRBJ2-5	many	TGTGCCTGGAGTAACGGACTAGCGGGAGGATTAGAGACCCAGTACTTC	CAWSNGLAGGLETQYF
13	TRBV2	NA	TRBJ2-3	NA	TGTGCCAGCAGTGTCGACAGCACAGATACGCAGTATTTT	CASSVDSTDTQYF
15	TRBV7-2	TRBD2	TRBJ2-5	many	TGTGCCAGCAGCCCGGGACTAGCGGATCTAGAGACCCAGTACTTC	CASSPGLADLETQYF
13	TRBV7-3	TRBD2	TRBJ2-5	many	TGTGCCAGCAGCTTCGGGACTAGAGAGACCCAGTACTTC	CASSFGTRETQYF
13	TRBV20-1	NA	TRBJ2-7	many	TGCAGTGCTAGATTGCCGGATTACTACGAGCAGTACTTC	CSARLPDYYEQYF
14	TRBV24-1	NA	TRBJ2-2	many	TGTGCCGCTGCCGGGACAACGAACACCGGGGAGCTGTTTTTT	CAAAGTTNTGELFF
13	TRBV5-1	NA	TRBJ2-2	many	TGCGCCAGCAGCTTGGTGGGACGCGGGGAGCTGTTTTTT	CASSLVGRGELFF
12	TRBV5-1	NA	TRBJ2-1	many	TGCGCCAGCAGCTTTCGCCTGGATGAGCAGTTCTTC	CASSFRLDEQFF
16	TRBV5-1	TRBD2	TRBJ2-1	many	TGCGCCAGCAGCTCAGGACAAGCGGGAGGTCACAATGAGCAGTTCTTC	CASSSGQAGGHNEQFF
16	TRBV24-1	TRBD2	TRBJ2-3	NA	TGTGCCACCGGTGAGTTGACTAGCGGGAATGAAGATACGCGGTATTTT	CATGELTSGNEDTRYF
15	TRBV20-1	NA	TRBJ1-5	NA	TGCAGTGCTAGAGAGAGAGGGGTAGGGAATCAGCCCCAGCATTTT	CSARERGVGNQPQHF
11	TRBV29-1	NA	TRBJ2-7	many	TGCAGCGTTTCGACGGACTACGAGCAGTACTTC	CSVSTDYEQYF
15	TRBV5-6	NA	TRBJ1-1	many	TGTGCCAGCAGCCTACGGGGGCTGGCGAACACTGAAGCTTTCTTT	CASSLRGLANTEAFF
14	TRBV19	TRBD2	TRBJ2-7	many	TGTGCCAGTAGTATAGATCGGGAGGGAACCGAGCAGTACTTC	CASSIDREGTEQYF
16	TRBV5-1	NA	TRBJ2-1	NA	TGCGCCAGCAGCTTGAAGGGGAGGGGGCGGGAGAATGAGCAGTTCTTC	CASSLKGRGRENEQFF
16	TRBV7-6	NA	TRBJ2-2	medium-sized	TGTGCCAGCAGCCCTCAAGCGGAGGCGTACACCGGGGAGCTGTTTTTT	CASSPQAEAYTGELFF
17	TRBV6-6	TRBD2	TRBJ2-7	many	TGTGCCAGCAGTTACGGGCGGGGGGCGCGGGAGCATAACGAGCAGTACTTC	CASSYGRGAREHNEQYF
14	TRBV29-1	TRBD2	TRBJ2-5	NA	TGCAGCGGTGAAGATACGGGAGGAGGAGAGACCCAGTACTTC	CSGEDTGGGETQYF
15	TRBV7-2	NA	TRBJ1-2	many	TGTGCCAGCAGCTTAGTTCCAGGGATTAACTATGGCTACACCTTC	CASSLVPGINYGYTF
14	TRBV30	TRBD1	TRBJ2-7	NA	TGTGCCTGGAATAGACAGGGGCCGCACTACGAGCAGTACTTC	CAWNRQGPHYEQYF
16	TRBV29-1	NA	TRBJ2-1	medium-sized	TGCAGCGTTGAAGATATCGGGGGGCCCCGCTACAATGAGCAGTTCTTC	CSVEDIGGPRYNEQFF
14	TRBV20-1	TRBD2	TRBJ2-2	many	TGCAGTGCTATAGCGGGAGGCCCCACCGGGGAGCTGTTTTTT	CSAIAGGPTGELFF
12	TRBV6-4	NA	TRBJ1-5	NA	TGTGCCAGCGTCCTCCACTGTCAGCCCCAGCATTTT	CASVLHCQPQHF
13	TRBV28	NA	TRBJ2-5	many	TGTGCCAGCAATGGTGGGAGTCAAGAGACCCAGTACTTC	CASNGGSQETQYF
15	TRBV18	NA	TRBJ1-2	many	TGTGCCAGCTCGCTTGACAGCATCCAAGTACATGGCTACACCTTC	CASSLDSIQVHGYTF
14	TRBV28	NA	TRBJ1-2	many	TGTGCCAGCAGTCCTGTGCAGGGTAGCTATGGCTACACCTTC	CASSPVQGSYGYTF
12	TRBV5-4	NA	TRBJ2-1	NA	TGTGCCAGCAGCGCGGGTACTTATGAGCAGATCTTC	CASSAGTYEQIF
14	TRBV5-1	TRBD1	TRBJ2-1	few	TGCGCCAGCAGCAGCGGACAGGGGAGGAGTGAGCAGTTCTTC	CASSSGQGRSEQFF
14	TRBV29-1	NA	TRBJ2-3	many	TGCAGCGTTGATGGTCTCACCGACACAGATACGCAGTATTTT	CSVDGLTDTDTQYF
13	TRBV25-1	NA	TRBJ2-3	many	TGTGCCAGCAGCCCTTTTTTTCTAGATACGCAGTATTTT	CASSPFFLDTQYF
14	TRBV5-1	NA	TRBJ2-7	many	TGCGCCAGCAGCTTGGAGGGTAGGGCGGACGAGCAGTACTTC	CASSLEGRADEQYF
15	TRBV28	NA	TRBJ2-3	NA	TGTGCCAGCAGTTTCCGTGGGAGGCGGTCAGATACGCAGTATTTT	CASSFRGRRSDTQYF
14	TRBV4-1	NA	TRBJ1-3	many	TGCGCCAGCAGCCAAGCGAGGTCTGGAAACACCATATATTTT	CASSQARSGNTIYF
15	TRBV5-1	TRBD1	TRBJ1-1	few	TGCGCCAGCAGCTCCAGGGGGAGCGGAAACACTGAAGCTTTCTTC	CASSSRGSGNTEAFF
16	TRBV14	NA	TRBJ2-1	medium-sized	TGTGCCAGCAGCCAAGGCCGAACTAGAAGAGGGGATGAGCAGTTCTTC	CASSQGRTRRGDEQFF
15	TRBV5-1	TRBD1	TRBJ1-1	many	TGCGCCAGCAGCTTCGGACAGGGGGGGAACACTGAAGCTTTCTTT	CASSFGQGGNTEAFF
15	TRBV20-1	NA	TRBJ1-2	many	TGCAGTGCTAGAGAGGGATGGGGGCAGGTCTATGGCTACACCTTC	CSAREGWGQVYGYTF
16	TRBV27	TRBD1	TRBJ2-3	many	TGTGCCAGCAGGGGGGACAGGGGGCCGACCTACGATACGCAGTATTTT	CASRGDRGPTYDTQYF